A selection of T cell receptor beta chains follows, all from one sample in a study of multiple sclerosis patients with progressive multifocal leukoencephalopathy. TCRdb's copy holds only in-frame clones and misses some; the assay was immunoSEQ multiplex PCR. The table includes under 40,000 clones, around 93% detected once. The sample comprised PBMCs. The receptors come from a man between 25 and 39 years old with multiple sclerosis. Each CDR3 is given without its conserved first and last residue.

V gene: TRBV18
J gene: TRBJ2-5
CDR3 protein: ASSPTTGAETQY

V gene: TRBV6-5
J gene: TRBJ2-5
CDR3 protein: ASSLGGVRGETQY

V gene: TRBV7-2
J gene: TRBJ1-2
CDR3 protein: ASSANRNRFYGYT

V gene: TRBV11-2
J gene: TRBJ2-7
CDR3 protein: ASSPGTSGLQRYEQY

V gene: TRBV7-6
J gene: TRBJ2-1
CDR3 protein: ASSLEPRTAYNEQF

V gene: TRBV6-6
J gene: TRBJ1-1
CDR3 protein: ASRSRTGVTEAF

V gene: TRBV6-1
J gene: TRBJ2-7
CDR3 protein: ASTVGLASSYEQY

V gene: TRBV15
J gene: TRBJ2-5
CDR3 protein: ATSRGEYEGTETQY

V gene: TRBV10-3
J gene: TRBJ2-6
CDR3 protein: AISGPGGPGANVLT

V gene: TRBV2
J gene: TRBJ2-7
CDR3 protein: ASSPGTQAYEQY

V gene: TRBV5-1
J gene: TRBJ2-3
CDR3 protein: ASSWAGGRSSYTQY

V gene: TRBV18
J gene: TRBJ2-3
CDR3 protein: ASSAPRFTGTDTQY

V gene: TRBV4-3
J gene: TRBJ2-3
CDR3 protein: ASSPSLLAGGTDTQY

V gene: TRBV6-5
J gene: TRBJ1-1
CDR3 protein: ASRISGGRTEAF

V gene: TRBV5-1
J gene: TRBJ2-1
CDR3 protein: ASSLELGAYNEQF

V gene: TRBV7-6
J gene: TRBJ2-2
CDR3 protein: ASSLGLAGSTGELF

V gene: TRBV6-6
J gene: TRBJ2-1
CDR3 protein: ASSSTNNEQF

V gene: TRBV30
J gene: TRBJ1-6
CDR3 protein: AWSVGARNSPLH

V gene: TRBV7-2
J gene: TRBJ2-5
CDR3 protein: ASSLGVLAGAQETQY

V gene: TRBV6-1
J gene: TRBJ1-5
CDR3 protein: ASSEIQGAKPQH

V gene: TRBV2
J gene: TRBJ1-4
CDR3 protein: ASSEGRTGGRHLF

V gene: TRBV11-3
J gene: TRBJ1-1
CDR3 protein: ASSFVYGANTEAF

V gene: TRBV20-1
J gene: TRBJ2-1
CDR3 protein: SARVREQF

V gene: TRBV6-5
J gene: TRBJ2-7
CDR3 protein: ASGLRSYEQY

V gene: TRBV7-8
J gene: TRBJ2-7
CDR3 protein: ASSLGRVPYEQY

V gene: TRBV7-2
J gene: TRBJ1-5
CDR3 protein: ASSLADLRPQH

V gene: TRBV25-1
J gene: TRBJ2-2
CDR3 protein: ASRPGTGDTGELF

V gene: TRBV2
J gene: TRBJ1-6
CDR3 protein: ASSEARRGPLYNSPLH

V gene: TRBV30
J gene: TRBJ1-6
CDR3 protein: AWSVGRVSSYNSPLH

V gene: TRBV19
J gene: TRBJ2-1
CDR3 protein: ASTRRGTASSYNEQF

V gene: TRBV19
J gene: TRBJ2-1
CDR3 protein: ASSIGPGQYNEQF

V gene: TRBV4-1
J gene: TRBJ1-5
CDR3 protein: ASSRFATGIRVDQPQH

V gene: TRBV30
J gene: TRBJ1-5
CDR3 protein: AWSVGRRINQPQH

V gene: TRBV27
J gene: TRBJ2-7
CDR3 protein: ASGSTGFLSYEQY

V gene: TRBV12-2
J gene: TRBJ2-1
CDR3 protein: ASRPVAGSSYNEQF

V gene: TRBV27
J gene: TRBJ1-1
CDR3 protein: ASSSDAGSIYTEAF

V gene: TRBV7-9
J gene: TRBJ1-1
CDR3 protein: ASSLRDRGHTEAF

V gene: TRBV7-9
J gene: TRBJ2-1
CDR3 protein: ASSLRTSGSDEQF

V gene: TRBV9
J gene: TRBJ2-5
CDR3 protein: ASSVGTVQETQY

V gene: TRBV5-1
J gene: TRBJ2-2
CDR3 protein: ASSLAGVRNTGELF

V gene: TRBV7-6
J gene: TRBJ1-1
CDR3 protein: ASSLARGQGLNTEAF

V gene: TRBV14
J gene: TRBJ1-1
CDR3 protein: ASSQDSAGVYTEAF

V gene: TRBV7-9
J gene: TRBJ2-7
CDR3 protein: ASSHGGNEQY

V gene: TRBV9
J gene: TRBJ2-3
CDR3 protein: ASSPRVGTDTQY

V gene: TRBV7-9
J gene: TRBJ2-2
CDR3 protein: ASSSWGLAGDTGELF

V gene: TRBV6-5
J gene: TRBJ2-7
CDR3 protein: ASRLAGPHEQY

V gene: TRBV9
J gene: TRBJ2-7
CDR3 protein: ASSVLAGAHEQY

V gene: TRBV5-1
J gene: TRBJ2-1
CDR3 protein: ASSLWGEFTTEQF

V gene: TRBV19
J gene: TRBJ1-1
CDR3 protein: ASYANAGFSAEAF

V gene: TRBV27
J gene: TRBJ2-1
CDR3 protein: ASSFWSSGTPYNEQF

V gene: TRBV7-2
J gene: TRBJ2-3
CDR3 protein: ASSRFLGLADTDTQY

V gene: TRBV19
J gene: TRBJ1-2
CDR3 protein: ASRGDRAVYGYT

V gene: TRBV4-3
J gene: TRBJ2-3
CDR3 protein: ASSQFGTFTDTQY

V gene: TRBV15
J gene: TRBJ2-2
CDR3 protein: ATSRDLTPGELF